The sequence of this TCR beta chain was determined in a study of blood T cell repertoires in COVID-19. Turning to the study itself: Sample material is recorded as cDNA or gDNA derived from T cells, B-cell-depleted T cells, or PBMCs.

Assay used: immunoSEQ multiplex PCR; TCRdb lists only in-frame clones, some missing. Of 27,000 or so clones in the sample, roughly 84% were seen once. Germline values: CDR1 LNHDA, CDR2 SQIVND (reference sequence). This CDR3 comprises 15 residues. V was pared by 3 bases and J by 7 bases, with 13 bases between. The sequence was obtained from a man aged 65 to 79 with active COVID-19. Material: peripheral blood. The rearrangement links TRBV19 to TRBJ1-6, with D possibly matching TRBD1 (6 bases). The CDR3 here is CASSISQGRNSPLHF. CDR3 DNA: TGTGCCAGTAGTATTTCACAGGGCAGGAATTCACCCCTCCACTTT. Looking up the rest from reference TRBV19 and TRBJ1-6 gives the full variable domain: DGGITQSPKYLFRKEGQNVTLSCEQNLNHDAMYWYRQDPGQGLRLIYYSQIVNDFQKGDIAEGYSVSREKKESFPLTVTSAQKNPTAFYLCASSISQGRNSPLHFGNGTRLTVT.